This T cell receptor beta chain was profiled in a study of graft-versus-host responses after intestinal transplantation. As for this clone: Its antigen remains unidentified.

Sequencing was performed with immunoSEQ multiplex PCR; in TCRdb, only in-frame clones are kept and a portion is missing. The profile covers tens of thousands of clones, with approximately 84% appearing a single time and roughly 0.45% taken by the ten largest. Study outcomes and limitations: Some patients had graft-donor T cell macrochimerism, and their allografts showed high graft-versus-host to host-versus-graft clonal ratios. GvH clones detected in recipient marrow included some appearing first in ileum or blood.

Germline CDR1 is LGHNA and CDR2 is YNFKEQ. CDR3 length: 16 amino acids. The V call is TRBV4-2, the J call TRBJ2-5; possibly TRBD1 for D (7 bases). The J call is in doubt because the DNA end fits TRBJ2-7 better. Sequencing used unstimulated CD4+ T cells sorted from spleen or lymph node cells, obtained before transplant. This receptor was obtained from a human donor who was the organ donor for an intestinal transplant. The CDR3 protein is CASSQGRGPVSYEQYF. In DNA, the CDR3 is TGTGCCAGCAGCCAAGGGAGGGGGCCGGTCTCCTACGAGCAGTACTTC.